A selection of T cell receptor beta chains follows, all from one sample in a study of T-cell memory formation after mild COVID-19. TCRdb itself ran the 5' RACE reads through MiXCR, one entry per CDR3 protein. The sample lists 250,000 to 350,000 distinct CDR3 sequences, less than 20% occurring once. What was sequenced was PBMCs or a T cell subset sorted from them (not recorded which). The receptor set was obtained from a man aged 18 to 29 who had mild COVID-19 (a few samples of this study predate the infection). Cell type and time point are not known. The CDR3 runs from the conserved cysteine through the conserved F or W. Each record gives: J gene, D gene, clone size, V gene, CDR3 DNA, CDR3 protein. A D gene is named only where the DNA matches it firmly. Where a row states a size, it is once, few, many or the class of an expanded clone; other rows omit it.

J gene: TRBJ2-3; D gene: TRBD2; clone size: .; V gene: TRBV4-3; CDR3 DNA: TGCGCCAGCAGCCAGGAATTGACTAGCGGGGGGTCGGATACGCAGTATTTT; CDR3 protein: CASSQELTSGGSDTQYF
J gene: TRBJ1-6; D gene: .; clone size: .; V gene: TRBV5-6; CDR3 DNA: TGTGCCAGCAGCTTGATAGGTTACCACAATTCACCCCTCCACTTT; CDR3 protein: CASSLIGYHNSPLHF
J gene: TRBJ2-5; D gene: .; clone size: few; V gene: TRBV7-3; CDR3 DNA: TGTGCCAGCAGCTCCTGGGGGGGCCCGGAGACCCAGTACTTC; CDR3 protein: CASSSWGGPETQYF
J gene: TRBJ2-3; D gene: .; clone size: few; V gene: TRBV12-3/TRBV12-4; CDR3 DNA: TGTGCCAGCAGCTTTGGACACCCCACAGATACGCAGTATTTT; CDR3 protein: CASSFGHPTDTQYF
J gene: TRBJ2-1; D gene: TRBD1; clone size: few; V gene: TRBV20-1; CDR3 DNA: TGCAGTGTTCGGGACAGTTTACTTGGCTCCTACAATGAGCAGTTCTTC; CDR3 protein: CSVRDSLLGSYNEQFF
J gene: TRBJ1-5; D gene: .; clone size: .; V gene: TRBV7-2; CDR3 DNA: TGTGCCAGCAGCTCCGGGATCAATCAGCCCCAGCATTTT; CDR3 protein: CASSSGINQPQHF
J gene: TRBJ2-1; D gene: .; clone size: few; V gene: TRBV3-1; CDR3 DNA: TGTGCCAGCAGGGACAAAGGGGCGTGGGTGAATGAGCAGTTCTTC; CDR3 protein: CASRDKGAWVNEQFF
J gene: TRBJ2-2; D gene: TRBD2; clone size: .; V gene: TRBV2; CDR3 DNA: TGTGCCAGCAGTGAAGGGTGGACTAGCCCCGGGGAGCTGTTTTTT; CDR3 protein: CASSEGWTSPGELFF
J gene: TRBJ2-1; D gene: .; clone size: .; V gene: TRBV6-2/TRBV6-3; CDR3 DNA: TGTGCCAGCAGCGACAGGATTTGGGATGAGCAGTTCTTC; CDR3 protein: CASSDRIWDEQFF
J gene: TRBJ2-2; D gene: .; clone size: .; V gene: TRBV5-1; CDR3 DNA: TGCGCCAGCAAGTACCGAACAGGGAACACCGGGGAGCTGTTTTTT; CDR3 protein: CASKYRTGNTGELFF
J gene: TRBJ2-7; D gene: .; clone size: few; V gene: TRBV24-1; CDR3 DNA: TGTGCCACCAGTGAAGAACCTTACGAGCAGTACTTC; CDR3 protein: CATSEEPYEQYF
J gene: TRBJ1-2; D gene: TRBD1; clone size: .; V gene: TRBV7-9; CDR3 DNA: TGTGCCAGCAGCGTCCGACAGGGACGCTACACCTTC; CDR3 protein: CASSVRQGRYTF
J gene: TRBJ2-3; D gene: .; clone size: few; V gene: TRBV12-5; CDR3 DNA: TGTGCTAGTGGTTTGGAAGGGGGGTCAGATACGCAGTATTTT; CDR3 protein: CASGLEGGSDTQYF
J gene: TRBJ2-1; D gene: TRBD2; clone size: few; V gene: TRBV3-1; CDR3 DNA: TGTGCCAGCAGCCCCTGGCGGGGGGTCTACAATGAGCAGTTCTTC; CDR3 protein: CASSPWRGVYNEQFF
J gene: TRBJ2-7; D gene: .; clone size: .; V gene: TRBV12-3/TRBV12-4; CDR3 DNA: TGTGCCAGCAGCCTGGACAGAAACGAGCAGTACTTC; CDR3 protein: CASSLDRNEQYF
J gene: TRBJ2-3; D gene: .; clone size: many; V gene: TRBV5-1; CDR3 DNA: TGCGCCAGCAGCCAAGACAGAAGGCTCACAGATACGCAGTATTTT; CDR3 protein: CASSQDRRLTDTQYF
J gene: TRBJ1-2; D gene: .; clone size: .; V gene: TRBV24-1; CDR3 DNA: TGTGCCACCAGTGACCCCGGAACGGGCCCTATAGGCTACACATTC; CDR3 protein: CATSDPGTGPIGYTF
J gene: TRBJ2-3; D gene: .; clone size: many; V gene: TRBV7-8; CDR3 DNA: TGTGCCAGCAGTCCCCCGGAGCTACTAACTAGCACAGATACGCAGTATTTT; CDR3 protein: CASSPPELLTSTDTQYF
J gene: TRBJ2-7; D gene: .; clone size: few; V gene: TRBV3-1; CDR3 DNA: TGTGCCAGCAGCCAAGAACCTGAACAGGGATATTACGAGCAGTACTTC; CDR3 protein: CASSQEPEQGYYEQYF
J gene: TRBJ2-2; D gene: .; clone size: .; V gene: TRBV29-1; CDR3 DNA: TGCAGCGTGATTCGACAGTCGTCCACCGGGGAGCTGTTTTTT; CDR3 protein: CSVIRQSSTGELFF
J gene: TRBJ2-1; D gene: .; clone size: few; V gene: TRBV9; CDR3 DNA: TGTGCCAGCAGCGTCCGCGGGGGCCGCCTCGATGAGCAGTTCTTC; CDR3 protein: CASSVRGGRLDEQFF
J gene: TRBJ2-3; D gene: TRBD2; clone size: .; V gene: TRBV6-2/TRBV6-3; CDR3 DNA: TGTGCCAGCAACCCTAGCGGGGGGTCCTCCACGCAGTATTTT; CDR3 protein: CASNPSGGSSTQYF
J gene: TRBJ2-5; D gene: TRBD1; clone size: few; V gene: TRBV19; CDR3 DNA: TGTGCCAGTAGTATCCGCAGGGGGCAAGAGACCCAGTACTTC; CDR3 protein: CASSIRRGQETQYF
J gene: TRBJ2-5; D gene: .; clone size: many; V gene: TRBV12-3/TRBV12-4; CDR3 DNA: TGTGCCAGCAGTTTAGAGGTGCAGGGTGGAGAGACCCAGTACTTC; CDR3 protein: CASSLEVQGGETQYF
J gene: TRBJ1-1; D gene: TRBD1; clone size: .; V gene: TRBV4-2; CDR3 DNA: TGTGCCAGCAGCCCGGGACAGACCTTGGACACTGAAGCTTTCTTT; CDR3 protein: CASSPGQTLDTEAFF
J gene: TRBJ2-6; D gene: .; clone size: few; V gene: TRBV4-1; CDR3 DNA: TGCGCCAGCAGCCAACGACAGAGCTCTGGGGCCAACGTCCTGACTTTC; CDR3 protein: CASSQRQSSGANVLTF
J gene: TRBJ2-1; D gene: .; clone size: .; V gene: TRBV19; CDR3 DNA: TGTGCCAGTAGTATGCGGGGCAAGTACAATGAGCAGTTCTTC; CDR3 protein: CASSMRGKYNEQFF
J gene: TRBJ1-2; D gene: .; clone size: few; V gene: TRBV10-3; CDR3 DNA: TGTGCCATCAGTGACCCGCCGGGAAACTATGGCTACACCTTC; CDR3 protein: CAISDPPGNYGYTF
J gene: TRBJ1-5; D gene: .; clone size: .; V gene: TRBV7-2; CDR3 DNA: TGTGCCAGCAGCCCAGGGGAGGGAATCGGCAATCAGCCCCAGCATTTT; CDR3 protein: CASSPGEGIGNQPQHF
J gene: TRBJ2-3; D gene: .; clone size: .; V gene: TRBV6-5; CDR3 DNA: TGTGCCAGCAGTTACGAGGTGTTGGGCGCAGATACGCAGTATTTT; CDR3 protein: CASSYEVLGADTQYF
J gene: TRBJ2-6; D gene: .; clone size: few; V gene: TRBV28; CDR3 DNA: TGTGCCAGCAGTTTATCCATCTTCGAGGTCCTCGGGGCCAACGTCCTGACTTTC; CDR3 protein: CASSLSIFEVLGANVLTF
J gene: TRBJ2-5; D gene: .; clone size: .; V gene: TRBV7-6; CDR3 DNA: TGTGCCAGCAGCTCCTTTGAAGAGACCCAGTACTTC; CDR3 protein: CASSSFEETQYF
J gene: TRBJ1-2; D gene: TRBD1; clone size: .; V gene: TRBV7-9; CDR3 DNA: TGTGCCAGCAGCCCCCCGGGACAGGGGTATGGCTACACCTTC; CDR3 protein: CASSPPGQGYGYTF
J gene: TRBJ1-2; D gene: .; clone size: .; V gene: TRBV28; CDR3 DNA: TGTGCCAGCAGTCTCTCGTTGACAGAAAACTATGGCTACACCTTC; CDR3 protein: CASSLSLTENYGYTF
J gene: TRBJ1-1; D gene: .; clone size: .; V gene: TRBV2; CDR3 DNA: TGTGCCAGCAGTTCAGAGTCATACACTGAAGCTTTCTTT; CDR3 protein: CASSSESYTEAFF
J gene: TRBJ2-3; D gene: TRBD2; clone size: few; V gene: TRBV20-1; CDR3 DNA: TGCAGTGCTAGACTAGCGGGGTCGTCGGATACGCAGTATTTT; CDR3 protein: CSARLAGSSDTQYF
J gene: TRBJ2-5; D gene: .; clone size: many; V gene: TRBV4-2; CDR3 DNA: TGTGCCAGCAGCCCCGAGGGGACGCAGGTGGCCCAGTACTTC; CDR3 protein: CASSPEGTQVAQYF
J gene: TRBJ2-2; D gene: .; clone size: .; V gene: TRBV18; CDR3 DNA: TGTGCCAGCTCACCACGGGGACTCAGTAAAGTGGCCGGGGAGCTGTTTTTT; CDR3 protein: CASSPRGLSKVAGELFF
J gene: TRBJ2-7; D gene: .; clone size: .; V gene: TRBV6-5; CDR3 DNA: TGTGCCAGCAGTGATCGGATCTCCTACGAGCAGTACTTC; CDR3 protein: CASSDRISYEQYF
J gene: TRBJ1-4; D gene: TRBD1; clone size: .; V gene: TRBV6-6; CDR3 DNA: TGTGCCAGCTCCGGCAGGGGGCAGAGTGAAAAACTGTTTTTT; CDR3 protein: CASSGRGQSEKLFF
J gene: TRBJ2-3; D gene: .; clone size: few; V gene: TRBV24-1; CDR3 DNA: TGTGCCACCGGTAGCCGAAGTGGAGATACGCAGTATTTT; CDR3 protein: CATGSRSGDTQYF
J gene: TRBJ1-1; D gene: .; clone size: few; V gene: TRBV5-1; CDR3 DNA: TGCGCCAGCAGCTTGGTTCCGACCGTCAATATGAACACTGAAGCTTTCTTT; CDR3 protein: CASSLVPTVNMNTEAFF
J gene: TRBJ2-3; D gene: TRBD1; clone size: .; V gene: TRBV9; CDR3 DNA: TGTGCCAGCAGCGCCTGGGACAGCCACACAGATACGCAGTATTTT; CDR3 protein: CASSAWDSHTDTQYF
J gene: TRBJ2-5; D gene: .; clone size: few; V gene: TRBV11-2; CDR3 DNA: TGTGCCAGCAGCTTATCTCGTAAAGAGACCCAGTACTTC; CDR3 protein: CASSLSRKETQYF
J gene: TRBJ2-1; D gene: .; clone size: .; V gene: TRBV11-2; CDR3 DNA: TGTGCCAGCAGCTTAGGCCTAGCGCTATACAATGAGCAGTTCTTC; CDR3 protein: CASSLGLALYNEQFF
J gene: TRBJ1-1; D gene: .; clone size: few; V gene: TRBV7-8; CDR3 DNA: TGTGTCAGCACCTCACGGACTGAAGCTTTCTTT; CDR3 protein: CVSTSRTEAFF
J gene: TRBJ1-5; D gene: .; clone size: few; V gene: TRBV7-6; CDR3 DNA: TGTGCCAGCAGCTTAGAGGAGGGGGGCAATCAGCCCCAGCATTTT; CDR3 protein: CASSLEEGGNQPQHF
J gene: TRBJ2-5; D gene: .; clone size: .; V gene: TRBV7-3; CDR3 DNA: TGTGCCAGCAGCTCCTTGGGGGAGGAGGAGACCCAGTACTTC; CDR3 protein: CASSSLGEEETQYF
J gene: TRBJ1-1; D gene: .; clone size: .; V gene: TRBV9; CDR3 DNA: TGTGCCAGCAGCGAACACCACACTGAAGCTTTCTTT; CDR3 protein: CASSEHHTEAFF
J gene: TRBJ1-1; D gene: .; clone size: .; V gene: TRBV9; CDR3 DNA: TGTGCCAGCAGCGTAGTCCCCAACACTGAAGCTTTCTTT; CDR3 protein: CASSVVPNTEAFF